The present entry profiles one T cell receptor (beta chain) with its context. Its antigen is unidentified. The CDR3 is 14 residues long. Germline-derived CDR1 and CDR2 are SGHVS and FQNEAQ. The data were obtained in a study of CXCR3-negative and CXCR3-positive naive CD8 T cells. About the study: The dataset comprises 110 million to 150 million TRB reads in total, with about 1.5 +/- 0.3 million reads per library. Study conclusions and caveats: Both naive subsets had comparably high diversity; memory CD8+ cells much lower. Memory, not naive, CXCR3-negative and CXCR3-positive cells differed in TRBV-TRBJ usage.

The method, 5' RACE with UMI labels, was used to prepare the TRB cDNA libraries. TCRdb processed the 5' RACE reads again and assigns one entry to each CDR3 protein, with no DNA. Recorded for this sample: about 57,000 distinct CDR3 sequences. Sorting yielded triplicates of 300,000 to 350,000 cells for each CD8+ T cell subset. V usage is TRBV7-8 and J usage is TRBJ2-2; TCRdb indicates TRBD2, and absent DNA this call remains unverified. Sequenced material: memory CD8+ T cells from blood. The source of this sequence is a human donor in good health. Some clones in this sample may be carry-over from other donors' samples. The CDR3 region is CASSPMDSPGELFF.